The source of this TCR beta chain is a study of T cell clones after liver transplantation. Study-level background: Samples came from ITN030ST, which attempted immunosuppression withdrawal within 2 years of liver transplantation. Apart from three HCV-positive recipients, transplants were for non-autoimmune, non-viral reasons. At least one year of complete immunosuppression withdrawal without enzymes over twice normal defined tolerance. Study-wide results and limits: Small, mixed patient groups and varying post-transplant times limit these conclusions.

Method: immunoSEQ multiplex PCR; TCRdb's copy keeps in-frame clones and lacks some. The sample includes 49,000 or so clones, roughly 71% of them seen just once. A note on this clone: Its antigen is not identified.

This sample comprised CD4+ T cells from blood, obtained around 52 months after liver transplant. The clonotype originates from a human patient who received a liver transplant. Part of the T cells may come from the graft donor.

CDR3 protein: CASSYLQGGANEQFF. The CDR3 DNA reads as TGTGCCAGCAGTTACTTACAGGGGGGGGCCAATGAGCAGTTCTTC. The J gene is TRBJ2-1, the V gene TRBV6-5; a possible D gene is TRBD1 (8 bases). With 1 base removed from V and 6 bases from J, the gap between germline ends came to 13 bases. CDR1 MNHEY and CDR2 SVGAGI come from the germline V gene. The CDR3 loop spans 15 amino acids.